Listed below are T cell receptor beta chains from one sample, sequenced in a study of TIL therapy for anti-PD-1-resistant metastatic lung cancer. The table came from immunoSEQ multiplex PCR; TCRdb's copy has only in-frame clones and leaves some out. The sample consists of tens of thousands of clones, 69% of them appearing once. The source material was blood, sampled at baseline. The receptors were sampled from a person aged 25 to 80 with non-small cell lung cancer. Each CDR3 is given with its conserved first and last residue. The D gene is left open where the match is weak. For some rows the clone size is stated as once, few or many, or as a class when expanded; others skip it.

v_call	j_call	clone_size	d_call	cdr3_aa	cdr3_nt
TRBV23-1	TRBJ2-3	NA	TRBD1	CASSPRQGPSTDTQYF	TGCGCCAGCAGTCCCCGACAGGGGCCTAGCACAGATACGCAGTATTTT
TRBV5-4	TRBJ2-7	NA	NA	CASTRVDGSFSYEQYF	TGTGCCAGCACCCGGGTGGACGGGTCCTTCTCCTACGAGCAGTACTTC
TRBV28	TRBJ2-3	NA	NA	CASSPSTDTQYF	TGTGCCAGCAGTCCAAGCACAGATACGCAGTATTTT
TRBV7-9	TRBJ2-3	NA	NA	CASSLGLTSSDTQYF	TGTGCCAGCAGCTTGGGTCTAACGAGTTCAGATACGCAGTATTTT
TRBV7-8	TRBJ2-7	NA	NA	CASSPSASGVYEQYF	TGTGCCAGCAGCCCCAGTGCTTCGGGGGTCTACGAGCAGTACTTC
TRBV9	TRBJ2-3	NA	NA	CASSVVGTTDTQYF	TGTGCCAGCAGCGTAGTAGGCACCACAGATACGCAGTATTTT
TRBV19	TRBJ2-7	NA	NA	CASSPGRREDEQYF	TGTGCCAGTAGTCCTGGGAGACGCGAGGACGAGCAGTACTTC
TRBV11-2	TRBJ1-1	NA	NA	CASSLSGRQGTEAFF	TGTGCCAGCAGCTTGTCAGGCCGTCAGGGCACTGAAGCTTTCTTT
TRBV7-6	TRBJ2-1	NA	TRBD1	CASSPSWDRAAGSVNEQFF	TGTGCCAGCAGCCCTAGTTGGGACAGGGCCGCTGGTTCCGTGAATGAGCAGTTCTTC
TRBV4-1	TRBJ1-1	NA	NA	CASSQDGGTEAFF	TGCGCCAGCAGCCAAGACGGGGGCACTGAAGCTTTCTTT
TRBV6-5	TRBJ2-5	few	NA	CASSYRGLGEETQYF	TGTGCCAGCAGTTATCGGGGTCTGGGGGAGGAGACCCAGTACTTC
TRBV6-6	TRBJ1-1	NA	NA	CASSRDTEAFF	TGTGCCAGCAGTCGAGACACTGAAGCTTTCTTT
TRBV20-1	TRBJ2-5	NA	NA	CSARWVETQYF	TGCAGTGCGAGATGGGTAGAGACCCAGTACTTC
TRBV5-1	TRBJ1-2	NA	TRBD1	CASSLDRPYGYTF	TGCGCCAGCAGCCTGGACAGGCCCTATGGCTACACCTTC
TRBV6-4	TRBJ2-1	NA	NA	CASSVGITGYNEQFF	TGTGCCAGCAGTGTAGGAATCACAGGCTACAATGAGCAGTTCTTC
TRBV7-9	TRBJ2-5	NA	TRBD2	CASSLAPGGFLETQYF	TGTGCCAGCAGCTTAGCGCCGGGGGGTTTTTTAGAGACCCAGTACTTC
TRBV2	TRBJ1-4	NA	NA	CASRGGEKLFF	TGTGCCAGCAGAGGTGGTGAAAAACTGTTTTTT
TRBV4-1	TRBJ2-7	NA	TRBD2	CASSPSAAGAYEQYF	TGCGCCAGCAGCCCGAGCGCAGCGGGAGCCTACGAGCAGTACTTC
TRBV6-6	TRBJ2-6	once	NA	CASSRAVSGANVLTF	TGTGCCAGCAGTCGGGCTGTATCTGGGGCCAACGTCCTGACTTTC
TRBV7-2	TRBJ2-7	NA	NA	CASSRLGYEQYF	TGTGCCAGCAGCCGATTAGGCTACGAGCAGTACTTC
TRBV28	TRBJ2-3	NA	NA	CASSRGGRDTQYF	TGTGCCAGCAGTAGGGGGGGGCGGGATACGCAGTATTTT
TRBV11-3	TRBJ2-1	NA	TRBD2	CASSPGLADNEQFF	TGTGCCAGCAGCCCGGGACTAGCGGACAATGAGCAGTTCTTC
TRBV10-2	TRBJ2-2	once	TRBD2	CASTSSGMNTGELFF	TGCGCCAGCACGTCTAGCGGTATGAACACCGGGGAGCTGTTTTTT